This TCR beta chain was identified in a study of technical replicates of blood from a few donors. The protocol was immunoSEQ multiplex PCR, while the TCRdb copy is restricted to in-frame clones and leaves out a portion. The sample has about 79,000 clones, more than 90% seen once. The CDR3 contains 18 residues. With V trimmed by 7 bases and J by 0 bases, 11 bases remained unmatched. In germline, CDR1 is MNHEY, CDR2 SMNVEV (reference sequence). Sequenced sample: T cells isolated from PBMCs. The receptor was isolated from a human donor in good health. Some clones in this sample may be carry-over from other donors' samples. The rearrangement uses TRBV27 and TRBJ1-5; TRBD1 matches at 11 bases. The CDR3 bases are TGTGCCAGCAAACCATGGGGACAGGGGGGGGATAGCAATCAGCCCCAGCATTTT. It codes for CASKPWGQGGDSNQPQHF.